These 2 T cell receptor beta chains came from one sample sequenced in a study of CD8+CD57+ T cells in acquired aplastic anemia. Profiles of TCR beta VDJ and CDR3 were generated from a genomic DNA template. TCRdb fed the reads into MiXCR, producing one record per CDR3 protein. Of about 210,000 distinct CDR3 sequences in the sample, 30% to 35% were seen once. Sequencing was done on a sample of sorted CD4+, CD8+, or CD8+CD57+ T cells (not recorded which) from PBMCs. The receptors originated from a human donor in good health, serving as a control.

CDR3 DNA: TGTGCCATCAGCCCCGACAGGACGAGTCAGCCCCAGCATTTT. This codes for CAISPDRTSQPQHF. The V gene is TRBV10-3, the J gene TRBJ1-5; possible D gene TRBD1, 6 bases. CDR1 is ENHRY and CDR2 is SYGVKD in the germline V gene. V shed 6 bases and J shed 6 bases, with 15 bases lying between them. The CDR3 extends over 14 amino acids.

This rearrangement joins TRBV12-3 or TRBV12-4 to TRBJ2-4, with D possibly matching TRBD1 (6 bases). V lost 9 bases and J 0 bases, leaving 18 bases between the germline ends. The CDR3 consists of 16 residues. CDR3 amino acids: CASSGRGQQAKNIQYF. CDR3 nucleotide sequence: TGTGCCAGTTCCGGTCGGGGACAACAAGCCAAAAACATTCAGTACTTC.